This is a list of T cell receptor beta chains from one sample in a study of T cells in Graves' hyperthyroidism and ophthalmopathy. Each CDR3 protein gets one entry after TCRdb re-called the multiplex PCR reads with MiXCR. Among 300,000 to 450,000 distinct CDR3 sequences listed, approximately 15% were seen once. The specimen was blood. All receptors come from a woman younger than 45 with Graves' hyperthyroidism. CDR3s leave out the opening cysteine and the closing phenylalanine or tryptophan.

>13|TRBJ2-3|TRBV7-9
ASSRQLAGTDTQY
>11|TRBJ2-1|TRBV20-1
SAVALGNNEQF
>11|TRBJ2-7|TRBV28
ASRTQGAYEQY
>11|TRBJ1-2|TRBV11-2
ASSLGPPDEET
>13|TRBJ2-3|TRBV2
ASRRDRTLTDTQY
>13|TRBJ2-3|TRBV28
ASSLSARFTDTQY
>17|TRBJ2-1|TRBV19
ASSSWQGLARSSYNEQF
>14|TRBJ2-4|TRBV6-2/TRBV6-3
ASSPDREGAKNIQY
>11|TRBJ2-7|TRBV10-1
ASSRTGDAEQY
>12|TRBJ2-5|TRBV20-1
SARDERERETQY
>15|TRBJ2-3|TRBV7-9
ASSLPFPGGDTDTQY
>13|TRBJ2-4|TRBV27
ASSLSWNPKNIQY
>15|TRBJ2-6|TRBV18
ASSERDGRAGANVLT
>11|TRBJ2-4|TRBV6-6
ASSYTNVHIQY
>13|TRBJ2-1|TRBV6-5
ASSYALLDWNEQF
>11|TRBJ2-1|TRBV20-1
SFTSGRAEEQF